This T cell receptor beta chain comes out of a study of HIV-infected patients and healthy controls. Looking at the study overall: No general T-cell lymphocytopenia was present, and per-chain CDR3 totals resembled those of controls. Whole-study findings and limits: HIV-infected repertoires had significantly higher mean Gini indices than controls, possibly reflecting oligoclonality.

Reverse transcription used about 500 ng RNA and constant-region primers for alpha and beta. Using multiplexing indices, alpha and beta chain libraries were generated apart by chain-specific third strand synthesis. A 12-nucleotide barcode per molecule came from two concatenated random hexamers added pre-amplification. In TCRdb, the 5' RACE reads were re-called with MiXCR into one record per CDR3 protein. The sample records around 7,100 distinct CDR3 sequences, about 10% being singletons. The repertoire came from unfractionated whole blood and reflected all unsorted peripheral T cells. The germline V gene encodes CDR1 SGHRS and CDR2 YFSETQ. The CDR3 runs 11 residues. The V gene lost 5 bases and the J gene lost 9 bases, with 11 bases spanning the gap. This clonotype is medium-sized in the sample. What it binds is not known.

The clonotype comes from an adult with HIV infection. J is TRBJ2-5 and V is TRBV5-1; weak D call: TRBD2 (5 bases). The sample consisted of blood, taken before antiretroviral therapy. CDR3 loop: CASREGWAQYF. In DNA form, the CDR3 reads TGCGCCAGCAGAGAGGGATGGGCCCAGTACTTC. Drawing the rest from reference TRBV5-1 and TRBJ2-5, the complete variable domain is KAGVTQTPRYLIKTRGQQVTLSCSPISGHRSVSWYQQTPGQGLQFLFEYFSETQRNKGNFPGRFSGRQFSNSRSEMNVSTLELGDSALYLCASREGWAQYFGPGTRLLVL.